Described below is a single TCR beta chain sequence and its context. In the authors' methods: Reference gene primer amplification gave nucleated cell count estimates. Repertoires were generated with immunoSEQ multiplex PCR, while TCRdb's copy carries only in-frame clones and drops some. That table furnishes V, J and clone size, whereas the DNA furnished D and trimming. The sample includes about 250,000 clones, 85% to 90% seen only once; the top ten take 0.9% to 1%. These data are taken from a study of blood T cell repertoires in COVID-19. About the research overall: Samples of COVID-19 (acute and convalescent) were obtained from the United States, Italy and Spain. Sources were T cells, B-cell-depleted T cells, or PBMCs; the material itself was cDNA or gDNA.

The V gene end was trimmed by 4 bases and the J gene end by 6 bases; junction bases not matched to a gene: 8. CDR1 and CDR2 (germline): MNHEY, SVGAGI. The CDR3 runs to 14 residues. Sequenced input: peripheral blood. The chain carries TRBV6-5 and TRBJ1-1, with 7 positions matching TRBD1. This TCR was sampled from a woman in her thirties or forties who had recovered from COVID-19. CDR3: CASSWGQGVAEAFF. The CDR3 nucleotides read TGTGCCAGCAGTTGGGGTCAGGGGGTGGCTGAAGCTTTCTTT.